Presented here are 13 T cell receptor beta chains from one specimen sequenced in a study of blood T cell repertoires in COVID-19. Clones were read by immunoSEQ multiplex PCR, and TCRdb kept only the in-frame ones, dropping some. The sample contains some 150,000 clones, 70% to 90% of which appear only once. Sample: PBMCs or T cells enriched from blood (not recorded which). These receptor sequences come from a man aged 45-60 years who had recovered from COVID-19.

The V and J genes are TRBV28 and TRBJ1-4; weak D call: TRBD1 (6 bases). Trimming shortened V by 2 bases and J by 9 bases, and 13 bases separated the two germline ends. The CDR3 has 14 amino acids. From germline, CDR1 is MDHEN and CDR2 SYDVKM. CDR3 coding DNA: TGTGCCAGCAGTTTAATAGGGGGGGGTAAAAAACTGTTTTTT. As protein: CASSLIGGGKKLFF.

The gene calls are TRBV6-2 or TRBV6-3 and TRBJ1-1, with 7 bases identical to TRBD1. The ends lost 5 bases at V and 4 bases at J; junction bases unmatched: 4. The length of the CDR3 is 13 residues. The germline gives CDR1 MNHEY, CDR2 SVGEGT. CDR3 residues: CASSTNRGTEAFF. In DNA form, the CDR3 reads TGTGCCAGCAGTACAAACAGGGGCACTGAAGCTTTCTTT.

The CDR3 sequence is CASSYSQGASYGYTF. The CDR3 DNA sequence: TGTGCCAGCAGTTACTCACAGGGGGCTTCATATGGCTACACCTTC. V gene TRBV6-5 combines with J gene TRBJ1-2, with 9 bases fitting TRBD1. The CDR3 totals 15 residues. J lost 5 bases, V lost 0 bases, and 4 bases had no gene match. In germline, CDR1 is MNHEY, CDR2 SVGAGI.

The gene calls are TRBV5-4 and TRBJ2-3, with 12 bases aligning to TRBD2. The V and J ends lost 2 bases and 0 bases, in that order; junction bases with no gene match: 4. The CDR3 contains 17 residues. CDR1 SGHNT and CDR2 YYREEE come from the germline V gene (reference sequence). CDR3 residues: CASSFTSGRPSTDTQYF. In DNA, the CDR3 is TGTGCCAGCAGCTTTACTAGCGGGAGGCCAAGCACAGATACGCAGTATTTT.

The chain carries TRBV11-2 and TRBJ2-7; the D is unclear. This CDR3 spans 13 amino acids. The V gene lost 3 bases and the J gene lost 6 bases, with 12 bases spanning the gap. Germline assignment: CDR1 SGHAT and CDR2 FQNNGV. The CDR3: CASSFPSGAEQYF. As DNA, the CDR3 is TGTGCCAGCAGCTTCCCGTCCGGAGCCGAGCAGTACTTC.

V is TRBV4-1 and J is TRBJ1-6, with unresolved D. Germline V gene data show CDR1 as MGHRA and CDR2 as YSYEKL. This CDR3 has 13 amino acids. V was clipped by 5 bases and J by 12 bases, with 14 bases between them. The CDR3 nucleotides are TGCGCCAGCAGCAGAGGAGGTGTCGAACCCCTCCACTTT. Its protein is CASSRGGVEPLHF.

The J gene is TRBJ2-7, the V gene TRBV19; a possible D gene is TRBD1 (6 bases). This CDR3 is 13 amino acids long. Trimming removed 5 bases at V and 4 bases at J, with 12 bases between. Germline lookup yields CDR1 LNHDA and CDR2 SQIVND (reference sequence). The CDR3 is CASSATQGYEQYV. The CDR3 coding sequence is TGTGCCAGTAGTGCAACACAGGGATACGAGCAGTACGTC.

The chain is built from TRBV20-1 and TRBJ2-7; TRBD2 is a possible D gene (6 bases). CDR1 is DFQATT and CDR2 is SNEGSKA in the germline V gene (reference sequence). The CDR3 loop spans 10 amino acids. Trimming took off 6 bases at V and 6 bases at J, with 9 bases between the two ends. The CDR3 reads CSAGGFEQYF. In DNA, the CDR3 is TGCAGTGCCGGAGGGTTCGAGCAGTACTTC.

The V gene is TRBV3-1 (or the pseudogene TRBV3-2), the J gene TRBJ1-2, with 10 bases aligning to TRBD1. Germline CDR1 and CDR2: LGHDT and YNNKEL (reference sequence). The V and J ends lost 3 bases and 6 bases, in that order; junction bases with no gene match: 13. The CDR3 has 17 amino acids. CDR3: CASSQQATGGNHHGYTF. In DNA, the CDR3 is TGTGCCAGCAGCCAGCAAGCGACAGGGGGCAATCACCATGGCTACACCTTC.

The chain recombines TRBV24-1 with TRBJ2-1; 7 bases match TRBD1. With V trimmed by 0 bases and J by 10 bases, 8 bases remained unmatched. CDR3 length equals 15 residues. Per the germline V gene, CDR1 is KGHDR and CDR2 is SFDVKD. This chain's CDR3 is CATSDLRRQGKEQFF. The CDR3, as DNA: TGTGCCACCAGTGATTTGCGTAGACAGGGTAAGGAGCAGTTCTTC.

This clone was seen a single time. V usage is TRBV4-2 and J usage is TRBJ1-1, with 7 bases fitting TRBD1. CDR3 size: 14 residues. Looked up from germline, CDR1 is LGHNA and CDR2 is YNFKEQ. The junction had 7 bases not matched to a gene; V was cut back by 2 bases and J by 7 bases. CDR3: CASSQTGVEVEAFF. The CDR3 region has the DNA TGTGCCAGCAGCCAAACAGGGGTGGAGGTTGAAGCTTTCTTT.

The chain uses TRBV15 and TRBJ2-3; 7 bases match TRBD1. V was clipped by 3 bases and J by 3 bases; unmatched bases: 6. The V gene's germline CDR1 is LNHNV and CDR2 YYDKDF (reference sequence). This CDR3 region has 15 residues. The DNA of the CDR3 is TGTGCCACCAGCAGGGGACAGTCTAGTACAGATACGCAGTATTTT. Its translation: CATSRGQSSTDTQYF. Full variable domain (rest looked up from reference TRBV15 and TRBJ2-3): DAMVIQNPRYQVTQFGKPVTLSCSQTLNHNVMYWYQQKSSQAPKLLFHYYDKDFNNEADTPDNFQSRRPNTSFCFLDIRSPGLGDTAMYLCATSRGQSSTDTQYFGPGTRLTVL.

The chain uses TRBV6-5 and TRBJ2-5; D possibly corresponds to TRBD1 (6 bases). V dropped 7 bases and J dropped 2 bases, with 17 bases sitting between them. CDR1 and CDR2 (germline): MNHEY, SVGAGI. The CDR3 covers 15 residues. CDR3 sequence: CASTPRGYLQETQYF. CDR3 sequence (DNA): TGTGCCAGCACCCCAAGGGGGTATCTACAAGAGACCCAGTACTTC.